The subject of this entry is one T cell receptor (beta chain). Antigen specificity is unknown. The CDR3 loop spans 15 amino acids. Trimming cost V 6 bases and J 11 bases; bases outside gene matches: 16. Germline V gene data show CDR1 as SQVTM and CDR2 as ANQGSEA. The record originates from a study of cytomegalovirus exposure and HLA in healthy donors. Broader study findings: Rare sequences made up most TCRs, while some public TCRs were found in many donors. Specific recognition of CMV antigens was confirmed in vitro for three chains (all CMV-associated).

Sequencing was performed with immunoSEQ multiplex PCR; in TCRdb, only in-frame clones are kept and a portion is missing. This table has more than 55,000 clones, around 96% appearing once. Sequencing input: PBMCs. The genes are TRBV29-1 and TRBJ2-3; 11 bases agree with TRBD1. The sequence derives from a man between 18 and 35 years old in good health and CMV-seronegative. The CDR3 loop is CSVRDRGLGAGGQYF. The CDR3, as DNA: TGCAGCGTGCGGGACAGGGGGTTAGGGGCAGGGGGGCAGTATTTT.